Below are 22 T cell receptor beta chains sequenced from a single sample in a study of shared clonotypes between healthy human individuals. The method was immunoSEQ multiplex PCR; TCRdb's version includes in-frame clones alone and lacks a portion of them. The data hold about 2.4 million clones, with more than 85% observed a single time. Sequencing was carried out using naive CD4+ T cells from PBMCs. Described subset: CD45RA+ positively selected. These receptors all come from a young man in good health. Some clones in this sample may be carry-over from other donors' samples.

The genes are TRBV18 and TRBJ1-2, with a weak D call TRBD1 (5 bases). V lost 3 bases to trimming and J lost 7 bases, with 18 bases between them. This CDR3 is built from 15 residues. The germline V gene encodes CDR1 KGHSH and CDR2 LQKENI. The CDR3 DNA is TGTGCCAGCTCACCGATCTCCCGGGACCCCCCTGGCTACACCTTC. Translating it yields CASSPISRDPPGYTF.

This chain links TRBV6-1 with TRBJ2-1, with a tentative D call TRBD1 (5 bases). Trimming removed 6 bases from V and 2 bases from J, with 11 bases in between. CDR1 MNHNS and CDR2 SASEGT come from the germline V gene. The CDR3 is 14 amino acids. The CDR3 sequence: CASSTGSPYNEQFF. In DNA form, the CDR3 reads TGTGCCAGCAGCACAGGTTCGCCCTACAATGAGCAGTTCTTC.

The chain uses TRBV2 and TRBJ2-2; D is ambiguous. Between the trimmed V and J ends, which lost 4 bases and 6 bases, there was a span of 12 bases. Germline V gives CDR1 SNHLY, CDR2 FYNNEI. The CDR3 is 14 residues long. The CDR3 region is CASSVWTGAGELFF. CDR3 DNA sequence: TGTGCCAGCAGTGTTTGGACGGGTGCCGGGGAGCTGTTTTTT.

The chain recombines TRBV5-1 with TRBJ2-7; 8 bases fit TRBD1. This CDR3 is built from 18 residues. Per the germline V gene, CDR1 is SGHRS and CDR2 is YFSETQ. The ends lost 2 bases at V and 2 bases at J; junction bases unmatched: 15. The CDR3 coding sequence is TGCGCCAGCAGCTTCGTGTCAGGGGGCGCCCCTAGAACCTACGAGCAGTACTTC. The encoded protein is CASSFVSGGAPRTYEQYF.

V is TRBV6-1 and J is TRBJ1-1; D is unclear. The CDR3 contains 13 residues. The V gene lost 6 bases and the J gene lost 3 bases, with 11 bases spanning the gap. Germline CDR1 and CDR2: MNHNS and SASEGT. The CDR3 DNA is TGTGCCAGCAGGTCCAACACCTACACTGAAGCTTTCTTT. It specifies CASRSNTYTEAFF.

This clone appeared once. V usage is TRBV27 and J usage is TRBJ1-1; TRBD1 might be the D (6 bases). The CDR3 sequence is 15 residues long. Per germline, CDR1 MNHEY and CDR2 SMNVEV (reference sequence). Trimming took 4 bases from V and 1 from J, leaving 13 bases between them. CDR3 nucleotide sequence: TGTGCCAGCAGTTCCCTGGGACATTGGAACACTGAAGCTTTCTTT. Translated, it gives CASSSLGHWNTEAFF.

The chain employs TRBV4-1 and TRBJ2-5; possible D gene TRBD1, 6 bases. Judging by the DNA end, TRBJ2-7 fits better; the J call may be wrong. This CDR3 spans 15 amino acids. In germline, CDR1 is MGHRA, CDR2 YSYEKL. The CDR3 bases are TGCGCCAGCAGCCAAGGGGGCCAGGGGAACTACGAGCAGTACTTC. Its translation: CASSQGGQGNYEQYF.

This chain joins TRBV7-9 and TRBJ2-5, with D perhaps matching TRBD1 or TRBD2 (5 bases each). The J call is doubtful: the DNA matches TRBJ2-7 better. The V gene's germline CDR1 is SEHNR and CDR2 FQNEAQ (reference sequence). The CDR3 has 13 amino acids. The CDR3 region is CASRTADAYEQYF. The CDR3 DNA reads TGTGCCAGCAGGACAGCGGACGCCTACGAGCAGTACTTC.

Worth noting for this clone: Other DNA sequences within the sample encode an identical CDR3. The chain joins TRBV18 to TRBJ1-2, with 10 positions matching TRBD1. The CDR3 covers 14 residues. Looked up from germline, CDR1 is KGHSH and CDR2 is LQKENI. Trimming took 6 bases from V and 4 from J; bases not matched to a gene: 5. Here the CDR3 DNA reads TGTGCCAGCTCGCCGGGACAGGGGACCTATGGCTACACCTTC. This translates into CASSPGQGTYGYTF.

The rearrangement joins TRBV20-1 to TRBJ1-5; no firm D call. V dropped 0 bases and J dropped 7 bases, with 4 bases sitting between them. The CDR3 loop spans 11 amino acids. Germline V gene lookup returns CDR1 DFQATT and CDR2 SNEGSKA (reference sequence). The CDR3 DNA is TGCAGTGCTAGAGATAAGCAGCCCCAGCATTTT. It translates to CSARDKQPQHF.

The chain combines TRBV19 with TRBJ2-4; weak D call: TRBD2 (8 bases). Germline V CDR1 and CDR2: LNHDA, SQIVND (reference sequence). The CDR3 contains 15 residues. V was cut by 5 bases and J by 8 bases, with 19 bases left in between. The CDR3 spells CASSEGQAGGDIQYF. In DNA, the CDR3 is TGTGCCAGTAGTGAAGGACAGGCGGGGGGTGACATTCAGTACTTC.

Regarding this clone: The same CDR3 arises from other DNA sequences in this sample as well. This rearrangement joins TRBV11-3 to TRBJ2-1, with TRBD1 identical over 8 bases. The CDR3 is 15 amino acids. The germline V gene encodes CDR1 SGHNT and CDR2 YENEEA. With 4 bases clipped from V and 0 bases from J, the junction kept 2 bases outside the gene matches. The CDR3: CASSSGQGSYNEQFF. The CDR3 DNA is TGTGCCAGCAGCTCCGGACAGGGCTCCTACAATGAGCAGTTCTTC.

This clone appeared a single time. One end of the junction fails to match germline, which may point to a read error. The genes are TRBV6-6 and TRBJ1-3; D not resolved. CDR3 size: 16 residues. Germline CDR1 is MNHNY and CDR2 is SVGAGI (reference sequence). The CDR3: CASSYLARTSGDTIYF. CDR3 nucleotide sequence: TGTGCCAGCAGTTATTTGGCAAGAACCTCTGGAGACACCATATATTTT.

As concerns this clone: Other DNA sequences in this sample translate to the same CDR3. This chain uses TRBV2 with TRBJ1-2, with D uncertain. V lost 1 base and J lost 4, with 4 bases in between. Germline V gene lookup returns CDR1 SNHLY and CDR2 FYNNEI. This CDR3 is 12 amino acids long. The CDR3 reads CASSEDSYGYTF. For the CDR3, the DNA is TGTGCCAGCAGTGAAGACTCCTATGGCTACACCTTC.

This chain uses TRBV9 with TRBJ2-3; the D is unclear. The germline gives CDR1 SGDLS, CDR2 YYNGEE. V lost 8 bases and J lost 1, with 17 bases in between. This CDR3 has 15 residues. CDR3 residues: CARARYERRTDTQYF. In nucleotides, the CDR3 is TGTGCCAGGGCGCGGTACGAGCGCCGCACAGATACGCAGTATTTT.

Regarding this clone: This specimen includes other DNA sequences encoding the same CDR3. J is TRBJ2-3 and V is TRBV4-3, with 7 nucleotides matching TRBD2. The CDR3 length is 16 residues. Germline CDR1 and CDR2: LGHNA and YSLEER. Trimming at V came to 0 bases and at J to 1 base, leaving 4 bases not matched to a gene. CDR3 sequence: CASSQDLAGGTDTQYF. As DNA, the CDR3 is TGCGCCAGCAGCCAAGATCTCGCGGGAGGCACAGATACGCAGTATTTT.

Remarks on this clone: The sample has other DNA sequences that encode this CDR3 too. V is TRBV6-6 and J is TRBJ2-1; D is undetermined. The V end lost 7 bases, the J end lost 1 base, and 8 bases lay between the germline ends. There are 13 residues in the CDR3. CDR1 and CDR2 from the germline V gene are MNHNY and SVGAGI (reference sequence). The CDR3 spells CASTRQSYNEQFF. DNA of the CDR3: TGTGCCAGCACCCGGCAATCCTACAATGAGCAGTTCTTC.

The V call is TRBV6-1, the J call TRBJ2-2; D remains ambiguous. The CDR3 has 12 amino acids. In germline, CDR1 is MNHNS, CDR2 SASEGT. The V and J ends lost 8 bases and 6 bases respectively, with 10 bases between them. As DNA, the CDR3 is TGTGCCAGCGACGGCTCCGCCGGGGAGCTGTTTTTT. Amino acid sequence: CASDGSAGELFF.

CDR3 in amino acids: CASSRTSETRYEQYF. The CDR3 coding sequence is TGTGCCAGCAGCAGAACTAGCGAGACTCGCTACGAGCAGTACTTC. The chain has TRBV6-5 and TRBJ2-7; 7 nucleotides agree with TRBD2. The CDR3 covers 15 residues. Germline V gives CDR1 MNHEY, CDR2 SVGAGI. Unmatched junction bases numbered 11, after V lost 6 bases and J lost 3 bases.

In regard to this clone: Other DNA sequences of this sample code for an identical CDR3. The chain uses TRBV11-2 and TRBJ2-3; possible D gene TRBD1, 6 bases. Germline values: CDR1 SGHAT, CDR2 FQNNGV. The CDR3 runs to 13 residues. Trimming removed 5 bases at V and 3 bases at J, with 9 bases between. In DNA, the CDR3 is TGTGCCAGCAGCCCAGGGGTTACAGATACGCAGTATTTT. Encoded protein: CASSPGVTDTQYF.

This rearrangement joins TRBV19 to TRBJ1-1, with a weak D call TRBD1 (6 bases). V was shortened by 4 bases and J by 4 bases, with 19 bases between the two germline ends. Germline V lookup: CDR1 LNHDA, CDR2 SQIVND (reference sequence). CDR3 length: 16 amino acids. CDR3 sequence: CASSTRPRGRGTEAFF. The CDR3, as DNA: TGTGCCAGTAGTACACGCCCCCGGGGGCGCGGCACTGAAGCTTTCTTT.

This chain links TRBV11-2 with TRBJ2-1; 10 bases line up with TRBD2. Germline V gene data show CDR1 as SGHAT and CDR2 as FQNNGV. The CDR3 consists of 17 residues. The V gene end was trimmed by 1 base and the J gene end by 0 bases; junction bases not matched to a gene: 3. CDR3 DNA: TGTGCCAGCAGCTTAGGGGCTAGCGGGAGCTCCTACAATGAGCAGTTCTTC. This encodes CASSLGASGSSYNEQFF.